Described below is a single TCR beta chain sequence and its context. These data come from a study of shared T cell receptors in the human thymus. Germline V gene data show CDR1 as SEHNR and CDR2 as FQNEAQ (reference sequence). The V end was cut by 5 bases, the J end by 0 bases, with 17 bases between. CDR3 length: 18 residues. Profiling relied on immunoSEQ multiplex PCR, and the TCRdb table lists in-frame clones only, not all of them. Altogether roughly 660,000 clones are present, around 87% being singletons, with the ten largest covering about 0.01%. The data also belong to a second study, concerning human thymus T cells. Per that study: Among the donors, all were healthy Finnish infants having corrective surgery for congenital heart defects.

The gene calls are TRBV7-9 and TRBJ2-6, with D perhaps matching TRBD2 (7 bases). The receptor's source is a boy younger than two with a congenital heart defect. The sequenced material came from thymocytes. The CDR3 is CASSTRGGYSSGANVLTF. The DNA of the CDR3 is TGTGCCAGCAGCACCCGCGGGGGCTATAGCTCTGGGGCCAACGTCCTGACTTTC. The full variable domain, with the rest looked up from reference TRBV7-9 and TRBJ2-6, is DTGVSQNPRHKITKRGQNVTFRCDPISEHNRLYWYRQTLGQGPEFLTYFQNEAQLEKSRLLSDRFSAERPKGSFSTLEIQRTEQGDSAMYLCASSTRGGYSSGANVLTFGAGSRLTVL.